This TCR beta chain originates from a study of read filtering for tumor transcriptome and immune sequencing. Study-level background: Transcriptome libraries were built from DNase-treated RNA.

At least ten counts were recorded for this clonotype. Its specificity is unknown. Study-wide results and limits: The CD138-negative fraction was mixed bone marrow immune cells, not pure T cells. Dropping single-read clonotypes raised IR-seq and RNA-seq shared-clonotype correlation.

This library used roughly 0.4 ug RNA and molecular barcoded adaptors spanning alpha/delta and beta/gamma chains. One entry per CDR3 protein, called by TCRdb with MiXCR from the reads. The table has 93,000 or so distinct CDR3 sequences, 20% to 25% seen once. The germline V gene has CDR1 MDHEN and CDR2 SYDVKM. The CDR3 consists of 15 residues. V trimming: 5 bases; J trimming: 3 bases; junction bases outside the gene matches: 7. The sequence derives from a donor aged 40 or over with multiple myeloma. Sequenced input: a population of CD138-negative cells sorted from bone marrow. V and J are TRBV28 and TRBJ2-3, with 8 bases that match TRBD2. The CDR3 sequence is CASSPRGGVTDTQYF. The CDR3 nucleotides read TGTGCCAGCAGTCCACGGGGGGGCGTGACAGATACGCAGTATTTT.